This passage covers 32 T cell receptor beta chains from one sample sequenced in a study of shared clonotypes between healthy human individuals. Here immunoSEQ multiplex PCR was the method, and the copy in TCRdb shows in-frame clones only, minus some. The data show 2 million to 3 million clones, with roughly 93% seen just once and roughly 0.36% held by the top ten. The sequenced material came from naive CD4+ T cells from PBMCs. Regarding subset: CD45RA+ positively selected. The receptors stem from a man younger than 30 in good health. Some clones in this sample may be carry-over from other donors' samples.

V and J are TRBV27 and TRBJ1-4, with a possible D match to TRBD1 (5 bases). The CDR3 is 18 residues long. Per germline, CDR1 MNHEY and CDR2 SMNVEV (reference sequence). V shed 7 bases and J shed 7 bases, with 28 bases lying between them. CDR3 DNA sequence: TGTGCCAGCATGTCATATAGGGACCGAGCTTCAAGGGGTGAAAAACTGTTTTTT. It codes for CASMSYRDRASRGEKLFF.

CDR3 protein: CASSLGAGVRGTYYEQYF. The CDR3 DNA is TGTGCCAGCAGCTTAGGTGCTGGGGTCAGGGGGACGTACTACGAGCAGTACTTC. This sequence joins TRBV13 and TRBJ2-7; 7 positions agree with TRBD1. J lost 3 bases, V lost 0 bases, and 14 bases had no gene match. Looked up from germline, CDR1 is PRHDT and CDR2 is FYEKMQ (reference sequence). This CDR3 region has 18 residues.

This clone turned up a few times. Different DNA sequences within this sample yield the same CDR3. The chain is built from TRBV28 and TRBJ1-1, with D perhaps TRBD1 (5 bases). The CDR3 has 11 residues. V was trimmed by 3 bases and J by 10 bases, leaving 9 bases between them. The germline V gene has CDR1 MDHEN and CDR2 SYDVKM. The CDR3 nucleotides read TGTGCCAGCAGTTTTTCCGGGGGAGCTTTCTTT. Amino acids: CASSFSGGAFF.

The gene calls are TRBV6-5 and TRBJ2-5, with TRBD2 matching 9 bases. This CDR3 region has 12 residues. Germline CDR1 reads MNHEY; CDR2 reads SVGAGI. V trimming: 2 bases; J trimming: 13 bases; junction bases outside the gene matches: 5. CDR3 bases: TGTGCCAGCAGTTACCGGACTAGCGAGTTGTACTTC. As protein: CASSYRTSELYF.

This clone was detected once. This chain uses TRBV4-3 with TRBJ1-4, with D unresolved. The V gene lost 0 bases and the J gene lost 7 bases, with 15 bases spanning the gap. Germline V gene sequence: CDR1 LGHNA, CDR2 YSLEER. This CDR3 spans 16 amino acids. In nucleotides, the CDR3 is TGCGCCAGCAGCCAAGATCTTGGGGTCGGTGGTGAAAAACTGTTTTTT. It is translated as CASSQDLGVGGEKLFF.

The chain uses TRBV6-5 and TRBJ1-1; TRBD1 might be the D (6 bases). Per germline, CDR1 MNHEY and CDR2 SVGAGI. V was clipped by 7 bases and J by 5 bases, with 14 bases between them. The CDR3 has 13 residues. CDR3: CASTKGGGTEAFF. The CDR3 bases are TGTGCCAGCACCAAAGGGGGGGGTACTGAAGCTTTCTTT.

This clone occurred once. The rearrangement links TRBV4-2 to TRBJ1-2, with unresolved D. Germline values: CDR1 LGHNA, CDR2 YNFKEQ. This CDR3 has 15 amino acids. V lost 1 base and J 2 bases, leaving 11 bases between the germline ends. The CDR3 is CASSQAPGINYGYTF. The CDR3 DNA follows: TGTGCCAGCAGCCAAGCGCCAGGAATAAACTATGGCTACACCTTC.

Only one count was recorded for this clone. The chain joins TRBV9 to TRBJ2-1; the D gene is possibly TRBD1 (5 bases). V dropped 4 bases and J dropped 5 bases, with 16 bases sitting between them. The CDR3 extends over 15 amino acids. Germline CDR1 is SGDLS and CDR2 is YYNGEE. In DNA, the CDR3 is TGTGCCAGCAGCCCCAGACAGACCAACAACAATGAGCAGTTCTTC. Its translation: CASSPRQTNNNEQFF.

As DNA, the CDR3 is TGTGCCAGCAGCTTCACTAGCGGGAGAGGGTATGAGCAGTTCTTC. Its protein product is CASSFTSGRGYEQFF. The chain joins TRBV7-3 to TRBJ2-1; TRBD2 agrees at 11 bases. Germline V CDR1 and CDR2: SGHTA, FQGTGA. The CDR3 extends over 15 amino acids. V trimming: 3 bases; J trimming: 8 bases; junction bases outside the gene matches: 6.

The J gene is TRBJ2-5, the V gene TRBV15; D is undetermined. Trimming stripped 0 bases from V and 5 bases from J, with 13 bases between. Germline CDR1 is LNHNV and CDR2 is YYDKDF (reference sequence). This CDR3 has 15 residues. The CDR3 sequence is CATSRDNSYRETQYF. The CDR3 DNA follows: TGTGCCACCAGCAGAGATAACTCTTACCGGGAGACCCAGTACTTC.

This chain connects TRBV6-1 to TRBJ2-5, with D perhaps matching TRBD1 (6 bases). V lost 2 bases to trimming and J lost 4 bases, with 8 bases between them. CDR1 and CDR2 from the germline V gene are MNHNS and SASEGT. The length of the CDR3 is 13 residues. CDR3 region: CASSERRGETQYF. The CDR3 DNA reads as TGTGCCAGCAGTGAACGCAGGGGAGAGACCCAGTACTTC.

This clone was counted only a few times. The junction departs from germline at one end; a sequencing error may be responsible. V and J are TRBV29-1 and TRBJ2-7, with a weak D call TRBD1 (6 bases). The CDR3 totals 10 residues. Germline-derived CDR1 and CDR2 are SQVTM and ANQGSEA. The CDR3 reads CSVTRGRNIF. The CDR3 DNA follows: TGCAGCGTAACCAGGGGCCGTAATATCTTC.

The rearrangement links TRBV19 to TRBJ2-1; D is uncertain. Trimming removed 11 bases at V and 0 bases at J, with 14 bases between. Germline V gene data show CDR1 as LNHDA and CDR2 as SQIVND (reference sequence). The CDR3 has 14 residues. This CDR3 is CASARLSSYNEQFF. In DNA, the CDR3 is TGTGCCTCGGCTAGATTGAGCTCCTACAATGAGCAGTTCTTC.

This clone came up a few times. V and J are TRBV7-8 and TRBJ1-1, with 7 bases fitting TRBD1. Germline assignment: CDR1 SGHVS and CDR2 FQNEAQ. The CDR3 runs to 12 residues. The V gene end was trimmed by 5 bases and the J gene end by 7 bases; junction bases not matched to a gene: 4. CDR3 region: CASSPRDSEAFF. CDR3 nucleotide sequence: TGTGCCAGCAGCCCCCGGGACAGTGAAGCTTTCTTT.

The V gene is TRBV6-1, the J gene TRBJ2-2, with 12 bases lining up with TRBD2. The CDR3 spans 15 residues. The J segment lost 6 bases and the V segment lost 4 bases, leaving 3 bases of the junction unmatched. Germline-derived CDR1 and CDR2 are MNHNS and SASEGT. CDR3 nucleotide sequence: TGTGCCAGCAGTGTGGGACTAGCGGGCCCCGGGGAGCTGTTTTTT. Its translation: CASSVGLAGPGELFF.

The genes are TRBV2 and TRBJ2-1; 8 positions agree with TRBD1. The V and J ends lost 10 bases and 5 bases, in that order; junction bases with no gene match: 10. CDR3 length: 14 amino acids. Looked up from germline, CDR1 is SNHLY and CDR2 is FYNNEI. This chain's CDR3 is CATSRDRYNNEQFF. CDR3 nucleotide sequence: TGTGCCACGTCAAGGGACAGGTATAACAATGAGCAGTTCTTC.

Only one count was recorded for this clone. The gene calls are TRBV11-2 and TRBJ1-3; D unresolved. The length of the CDR3 is 14 residues. Trimming removed 1 base at V and 4 bases at J, with 8 bases between. Germline loops: CDR1 SGHAT, CDR2 FQNNGV. CDR3 in amino acids: CASSLGRKGNTIYF. CDR3 bases: TGTGCCAGCAGCTTAGGAAGGAAGGGAAACACCATATATTTT. The full variable domain, with the rest looked up from reference TRBV11-2 and TRBJ1-3, is EAGVAQSPRYKIIEKRQSVAFWCNPISGHATLYWYQQILGQGPKLLIQFQNNGVVDDSQLPKDRFSAERLKGVDSTLKIQPAKLEDSAVYLCASSLGRKGNTIYFGEGSWLTVV.

The chain links TRBV9 to TRBJ2-5; TRBD2 matches 11 bases. Per germline, CDR1 SGDLS and CDR2 YYNGEE. V gave up 4 bases and J gave up 3 bases; unmatched junction bases: 8. The CDR3 is made up of 16 amino acids. The CDR3 DNA reads as TGTGCCAGCAGCCCTCGACCGGGACTAGCGGAAGAGACCCAGTACTTC. Translating gives CASSPRPGLAEETQYF.

Points on this clone: This sample also contains other DNA sequences that code for the same CDR3. The V call is TRBV19, the J call TRBJ2-7; 10 bases align to TRBD1. The germline V gene encodes CDR1 LNHDA and CDR2 SQIVND (reference sequence). After removal of 6 bases from V and 3 bases from J, the junction contained 2 bases not matched to a gene. This CDR3 spans 13 amino acids. The CDR3 sequence is CASSRDRGYEQYF. The CDR3 bases are TGTGCCAGTAGCCGGGACAGGGGCTACGAGCAGTACTTC.

The rearrangement links TRBV5-4 to TRBJ1-4, with D tentatively TRBD1 (5 bases). Germline-derived CDR1 and CDR2 are SGHNT and YYREEE (reference sequence). CDR3 length: 14 amino acids. With 1 base removed from V and 7 bases from J, the gap between germline ends came to 11 bases. CDR3 bases: TGTGCCAGCAGCTTGTCAGGGTCCGGTGAAAAACTGTTTTTT. Its translation is CASSLSGSGEKLFF.

V usage is TRBV11-3 and J usage is TRBJ1-1; 9 nucleotides align to TRBD1. CDR1 is SGHNT and CDR2 is YENEEA in the germline V gene. J lost 11 bases, V lost 5 bases, and 9 bases had no gene match. The CDR3 has 13 amino acids. The CDR3 DNA sequence: TGTGCCAGCAGCACTAGTGGGACAGGGACGGCTTTCTTT. The encoded protein is CASSTSGTGTAFF.

With regard to this clone: This same CDR3 is encoded by further DNA sequences in the sample. The chain joins TRBV5-4 to TRBJ2-2; D ambiguous. The V gene lost 4 bases and the J gene lost 5 bases, with 3 bases spanning the gap. CDR3 size: 11 residues. The germline V gene has CDR1 SGHNT and CDR2 YYREEE (reference sequence). The CDR3 DNA reads as TGTGCCAGCAGCGGGACCGGGGAGCTGTTTTTT. As protein: CASSGTGELFF.

The chain is built from TRBV6-1 and TRBJ1-1, with 7 bases identical to TRBD1. Germline trimming cut 5 bases from V and 9 bases from J; bases unmatched to any gene: 9. Germline-derived CDR1 and CDR2 are MNHNS and SASEGT. This CDR3 comprises 13 residues. CDR3 DNA sequence: TGTGCCAGCAGTCACTTGACAGGGCAAAAAGCTTTCTTT. Translating gives CASSHLTGQKAFF.

This chain links TRBV28 with TRBJ2-4, with 8 nucleotides matching TRBD1. The CDR3 sequence is 14 residues long. The V and J ends lost 5 bases and 0 bases, in that order; junction bases with no gene match: 0. Per germline, CDR1 MDHEN and CDR2 SYDVKM. For the CDR3, the DNA is TGTGCCAGCAGTGGGACAGGAGCCAAAAACATTCAGTACTTC. Translated: CASSGTGAKNIQYF.

This clone was recorded once. The gene calls are TRBV5-4 and TRBJ2-3; 10 bases fit TRBD1. The V gene's germline CDR1 is SGHNT and CDR2 YYREEE (reference sequence). With V trimmed by 0 bases and J by 4 bases, 2 bases remained unmatched. The CDR3 contains 15 residues. Here the CDR3 DNA reads TGTGCCAGCAGCTTGGCGACAGGGGGCCCAGATACGCAGTATTTT. It is translated as CASSLATGGPDTQYF.

The chain recombines TRBV7-2 with TRBJ2-1; a possible D gene is TRBD2 (6 bases). CDR1 and CDR2 from the germline V gene are SGHTA and FQGNSA. Trimming shortened V by 2 bases and J by 9 bases, and 17 bases separated the two germline ends. This CDR3 has 15 amino acids. The CDR3 loop reads CASSLRGGIRSEQFF. In nucleotides, the CDR3 is TGTGCCAGCAGCTTAAGAGGCGGGATTAGGAGTGAGCAGTTCTTC.

This CDR3 reads CASSAQGLTEAFF. In DNA form, the CDR3 reads TGTGCCAGCAGCGCACAGGGTCTGACTGAAGCTTTCTTT. The chain carries TRBV5-4 and TRBJ1-1; maybe TRBD1 (6 bases). Germline CDR1 and CDR2: SGHNT and YYREEE (reference sequence). Trimming removed 4 bases at V and 5 bases at J, with 12 bases between. CDR3 size: 13 residues.

For this clone: The same CDR3 also results from other DNA sequences found in this sample. The J gene is TRBJ1-1, the V gene TRBV7-9; the D gene is possibly TRBD1 (6 bases). There are 13 residues in the CDR3. Trimming stripped 5 bases from V and 4 bases from J, with 11 bases between. The germline CDR1 and CDR2 sequences are SEHNR and FQNEAQ (reference sequence). The CDR3 protein is CASSAQGGTEAFF. DNA of the CDR3: TGTGCCAGCAGCGCCCAAGGGGGCACTGAAGCTTTCTTT.

The V and J genes are TRBV28 and TRBJ1-2; D gene unclear. The CDR3 runs 14 residues. Trimming removed 4 bases at V and 8 bases at J, with 17 bases between. Germline V gene lookup returns CDR1 MDHEN and CDR2 SYDVKM. CDR3 residues: CASSSDWGVEGYTF. As DNA, the CDR3 is TGTGCCAGCAGTTCGGACTGGGGAGTGGAAGGCTACACCTTC.

This sequence joins TRBV28 and TRBJ1-1; D unresolved. The V end was cut by 4 bases, the J end by 0 bases, with 9 bases between. There are 14 residues in the CDR3. Germline CDR1 reads MDHEN; CDR2 reads SYDVKM. The CDR3: CASSSWVMNTEAFF. The CDR3 nucleotides read TGTGCCAGCAGTTCATGGGTAATGAACACTGAAGCTTTCTTT.

This clone was seen a single time. The V gene is TRBV4-2, the J gene TRBJ2-1, with 12 bases matching TRBD2. The germline V gene has CDR1 LGHNA and CDR2 YNFKEQ. Trimming at V came to 4 bases and at J to 6 bases, leaving 4 bases not matched to a gene. The length of the CDR3 is 15 residues. This CDR3 is CASSRLAGAPNEQFF. CDR3 in DNA: TGTGCCAGCAGCCGACTAGCGGGAGCTCCCAATGAGCAGTTCTTC.

The J gene is TRBJ1-5, the V gene TRBV5-5, with D maybe TRBD1 (5 bases). Per the germline V gene, CDR1 is SGHKS and CDR2 is YYEKEE (reference sequence). V was cut by 1 base and J by 7 bases, with 12 bases left in between. CDR3 length: 14 amino acids. Written as DNA, the CDR3 is TGTGCCAGCAGCTTGACGGGGCTTGAGCAGCCCCAGCATTTT. It encodes CASSLTGLEQPQHF.